This entry features one T cell receptor beta chain sequence. Germline V gene data show CDR1 as MGHRA and CDR2 as YSYEKL. The CDR3 totals 15 residues. V lost 5 bases to trimming and J lost 2 bases; unmatched junction nucleotides: 5. It was with 60 Vbeta and 13 Jbeta primers that the PCR ran. The data were produced by immunoSEQ multiplex PCR, yet TCRdb's version contains in-frame clones alone and is incomplete. The sample carries 150,000 to 200,000 clones, about 81% recorded once. This sample was taken from a study of cytomegalovirus exposure and HLA in healthy donors. This sequence originates from a woman aged 50 to 60 in good health and CMV-seropositive. The V call is TRBV4-1, the J call TRBJ2-5, with TRBD2 matching over 10 bases. Sample: PBMCs. This CDR3 reads CASSGGLAEQETQYF. In DNA, the CDR3 is TGCGCCAGCAGCGGTGGACTAGCGGAACAAGAGACCCAGTACTTC.